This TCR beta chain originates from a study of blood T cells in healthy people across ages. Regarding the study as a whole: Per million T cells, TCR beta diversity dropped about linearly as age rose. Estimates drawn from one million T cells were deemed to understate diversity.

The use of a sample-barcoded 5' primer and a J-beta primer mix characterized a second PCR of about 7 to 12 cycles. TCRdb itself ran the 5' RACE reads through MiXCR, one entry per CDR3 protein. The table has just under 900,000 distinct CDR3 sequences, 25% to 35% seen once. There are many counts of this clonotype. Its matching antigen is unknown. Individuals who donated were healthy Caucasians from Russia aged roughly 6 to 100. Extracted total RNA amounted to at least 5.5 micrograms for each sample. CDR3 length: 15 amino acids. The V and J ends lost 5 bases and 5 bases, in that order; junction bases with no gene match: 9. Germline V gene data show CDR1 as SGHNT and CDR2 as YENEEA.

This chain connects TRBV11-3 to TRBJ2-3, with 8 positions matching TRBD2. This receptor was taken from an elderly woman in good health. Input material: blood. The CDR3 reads CASSPSGGGLDTQYF. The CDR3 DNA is TGTGCCAGCAGCCCCAGCGGGGGCGGACTAGATACGCAGTATTTT. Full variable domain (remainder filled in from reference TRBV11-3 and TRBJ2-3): EAGVVQSPRYKIIEKKQPVAFWCNPISGHNTLYWYLQNLGQGPELLIRYENEEAVDDSQLPKDRFSAERLKGVDSTLKIQPAELGDSAVYLCASSPSGGGLDTQYFGPGTRLTVL.